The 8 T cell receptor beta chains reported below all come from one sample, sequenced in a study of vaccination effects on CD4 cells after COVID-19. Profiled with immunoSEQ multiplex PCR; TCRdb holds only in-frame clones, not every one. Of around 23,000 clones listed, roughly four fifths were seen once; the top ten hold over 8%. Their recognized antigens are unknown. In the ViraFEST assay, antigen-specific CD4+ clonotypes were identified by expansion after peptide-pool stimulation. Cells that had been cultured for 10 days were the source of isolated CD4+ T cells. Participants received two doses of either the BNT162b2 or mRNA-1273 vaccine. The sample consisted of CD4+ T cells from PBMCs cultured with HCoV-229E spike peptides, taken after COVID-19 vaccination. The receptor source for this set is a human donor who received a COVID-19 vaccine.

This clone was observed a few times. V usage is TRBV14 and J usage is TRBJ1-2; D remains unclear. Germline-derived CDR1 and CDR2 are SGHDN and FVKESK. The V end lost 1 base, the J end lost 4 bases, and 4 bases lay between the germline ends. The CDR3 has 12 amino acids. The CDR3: CASSQAGYGYTF. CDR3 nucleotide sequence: TGTGCCAGCAGCCAAGCTGGCTATGGCTACACCTTC.

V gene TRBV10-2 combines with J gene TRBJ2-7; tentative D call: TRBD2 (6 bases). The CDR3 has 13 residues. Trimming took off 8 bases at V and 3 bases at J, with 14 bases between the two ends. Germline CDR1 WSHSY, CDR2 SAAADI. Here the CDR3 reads CASSRSGLYEQYF. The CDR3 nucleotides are TGCGCCAGCTCGAGGAGCGGGCTCTACGAGCAGTACTTC.

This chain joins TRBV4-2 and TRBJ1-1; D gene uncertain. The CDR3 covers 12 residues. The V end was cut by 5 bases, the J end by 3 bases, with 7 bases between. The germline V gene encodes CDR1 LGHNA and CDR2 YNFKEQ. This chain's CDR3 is CASSNVDTEAFF. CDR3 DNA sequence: TGTGCCAGCAGCAACGTGGACACTGAAGCTTTCTTT.

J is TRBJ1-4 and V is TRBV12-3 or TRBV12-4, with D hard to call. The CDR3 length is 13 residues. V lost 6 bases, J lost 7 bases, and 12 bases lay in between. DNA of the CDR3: TGTGCCAGCAGCTGGGCCGAAGGTGAAAAACTGTTTTTT. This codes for CASSWAEGEKLFF.

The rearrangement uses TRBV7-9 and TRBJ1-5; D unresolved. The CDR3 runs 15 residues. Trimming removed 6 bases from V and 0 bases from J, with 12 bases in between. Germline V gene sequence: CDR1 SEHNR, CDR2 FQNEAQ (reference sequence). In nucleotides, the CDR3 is TGTGCCAGCAGTCACCAGTGGGATAGCAATCAGCCCCAGCATTTT. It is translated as CASSHQWDSNQPQHF.

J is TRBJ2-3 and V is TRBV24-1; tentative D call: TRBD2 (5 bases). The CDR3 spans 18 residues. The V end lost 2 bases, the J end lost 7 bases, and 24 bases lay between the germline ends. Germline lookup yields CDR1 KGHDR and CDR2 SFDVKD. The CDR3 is CATSDSRSVFWERNTQYF. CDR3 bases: TGTGCCACCAGTGATTCACGGTCGGTATTCTGGGAGAGAAATACGCAGTATTTT.

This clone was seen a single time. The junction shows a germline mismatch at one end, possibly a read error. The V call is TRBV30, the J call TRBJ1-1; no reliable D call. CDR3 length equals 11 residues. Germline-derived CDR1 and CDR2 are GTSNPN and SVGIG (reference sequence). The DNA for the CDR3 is TGTGCCCGGAGAGCGGACACTGAAGCTTTCTTT. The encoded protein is CARRADTEAFF. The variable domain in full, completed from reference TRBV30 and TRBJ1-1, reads SQTIHQWPATLVQPVGSPLSLECTVEGTSNPNLYWYRQAAGRGLQLLFYSVGIGQISSEVPQNLSASRPQDRQFILSSKKLLLSDSGFYLCARRADTEAFFGQGTRLTVV.

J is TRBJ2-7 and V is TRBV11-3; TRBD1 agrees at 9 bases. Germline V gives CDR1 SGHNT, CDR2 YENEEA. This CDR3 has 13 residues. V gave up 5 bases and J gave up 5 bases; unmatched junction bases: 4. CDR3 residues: CASSTGQGNEQYF. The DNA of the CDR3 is TGTGCCAGCAGCACGGGACAGGGTAACGAGCAGTACTTC.